This T cell receptor beta chain was recovered during a study of blood T cell repertoires in COVID-19. Sequencing was performed with immunoSEQ multiplex PCR; in TCRdb, only in-frame clones are kept and a portion is missing. The repertoire holds 250,000 to 300,000 clones, with just over 90% as singletons. Participant-reported clinical history was the basis for cohort assignment. Input material: PBMCs or T cells enriched from blood (not recorded which). The receptor comes from a woman aged 40 to 50 with acute COVID-19.

The CDR3 bases are TGTGCCAGCAGTCCAAGATCCGGGACTAGCCTTTCTACGCAGTATTTT. This codes for CASSPRSGTSLSTQYF. The rearrangement joins TRBV27 to TRBJ2-3; 9 nucleotides align to TRBD2. The CDR3 consists of 16 residues. The germline V gene has CDR1 MNHEY and CDR2 SMNVEV (reference sequence). Trimming took 5 bases from V and 8 from J; bases not matched to a gene: 14.